This T cell receptor beta chain was observed in a study of T-cell memory formation after mild COVID-19. This CDR3 comprises 14 residues. Germline V gives CDR1 MNHNS, CDR2 SASEGT. V gave up 7 bases and J gave up 4 bases, with 15 bases separating them. MiXCR, applied by TCRdb to the 5' RACE reads, yields one record per CDR3 protein. The table has about 250,000 distinct CDR3 sequences, 15% seen once. The sequence came from an adult woman who had mild COVID-19 (a few samples of this study predate the infection). Cell type and time point are not known. The sequencing sample was made of PBMCs or a T cell subset sorted from them (not recorded which). The chain uses TRBV6-1 and TRBJ2-3; weak D call: TRBD2 (5 bases). Here the CDR3 reads CASMGTFGADTQYF. CDR3 coding DNA: TGTGCCAGCATGGGTACCTTCGGGGCAGATACGCAGTATTTT.